A single sample is the source of the 4 T cell receptor beta chains below, sequenced in a study of blood T cell repertoires in COVID-19. Sequencing was performed with immunoSEQ multiplex PCR; in TCRdb, only in-frame clones are kept and a portion is missing. The sample holds 300,000 or so clones; 90% are singletons and the top ten take 1% to 1.3%. Sequencing was performed on PBMCs or T cells enriched from blood (not recorded which). These receptors came from a woman in her twenties or thirties who had recovered from COVID-19.

Of note for this clone: The sample has other DNA sequences that encode this CDR3 too. The chain couples TRBV30 to TRBJ1-4, with D hard to call. CDR1 is GTSNPN and CDR2 is SVGIG in the germline V gene (reference sequence). The CDR3 totals 11 residues. Deletions cut 2 bases from V and 5 bases from J, with 3 bases between. The CDR3 loop is CAWSRNEKLFF. CDR3 coding DNA: TGTGCCTGGAGTCGGAATGAAAAACTGTTTTTT.

This chain joins TRBV10-1 and TRBJ1-2, with 9 bases aligning to TRBD1. CDR1 WNHNN and CDR2 SYGVQD come from the germline V gene (reference sequence). The ends lost 0 bases at V and 8 bases at J; junction bases unmatched: 7. The CDR3 runs 15 residues. The CDR3 is CASSESITGGGGYTF. CDR3 DNA sequence: TGCGCCAGCAGTGAGTCTATTACAGGGGGCGGCGGCTACACCTTC.

This clone has only one observation. The rearrangement links TRBV7-9 to TRBJ1-1; 8 positions match TRBD1. The junction had 3 bases not matched to a gene; V was cut back by 5 bases and J by 4 bases. The CDR3 length is 13 residues. The germline V gene encodes CDR1 SEHNR and CDR2 FQNEAQ (reference sequence). In DNA form, the CDR3 reads TGTGCCAGCAGCATAACAGGGGGCACTGAAGCTTTCTTT. Its translation: CASSITGGTEAFF. Filled out from reference TRBV7-9 and TRBJ1-1, the complete variable domain reads DTGVSQNPRHKITKRGQNVTFRCDPISEHNRLYWYRQTLGQGPEFLTYFQNEAQLEKSRLLSDRFSAERPKGSFSTLEIQRTEQGDSAMYLCASSITGGTEAFFGQGTRLTVV.

The V and J genes are TRBV28 and TRBJ2-7, with 8 nucleotides matching TRBD2. Per the germline V gene, CDR1 is MDHEN and CDR2 is SYDVKM. The CDR3 spans 13 residues. V lost 6 bases, J lost 0 bases, and 1 base stayed unmatched. The DNA for the CDR3 is TGTGCCAGCAGAGGGACTAGCTCCTACGAGCAGTACTTC. Amino acid sequence: CASRGTSSYEQYF.